This T cell receptor beta chain was retrieved from a study of cytomegalovirus exposure and HLA in healthy donors. Overall study results and limits: Later analysis showed most CMV-associated TCR beta chains appearing HLA-restricted. Some V segments, TRBV6-2 and TRBV6-3 among them, were indistinguishable and were therefore excluded.

Those who donated were healthy bone marrow donors. CDR1 SGHDT and CDR2 YYEEEE come from the germline V gene. V lost 1 base to trimming and J lost 4 bases, with 11 bases between them. CDR3 size: 14 residues. Both 60 Vbeta primers and 13 Jbeta primers went into the PCR. As originally analysed: Later reanalysis found about 80 million unique TCR beta chains, about 10 million of them shared. Profiling relied on immunoSEQ multiplex PCR, and the TCRdb table lists in-frame clones only, not all of them. The V and J calls and clone size are taken from that table; D and trimming were inferred from the DNA. Here the sample spans 150,000 to 200,000 clones, approximately 85% being singletons. Comments on this clone: The target antigen is unknown.

The sequenced material came from PBMCs. The sequence was obtained from a girl between 10 and 17 years old in good health and CMV-seropositive. The V gene is TRBV5-6, the J gene TRBJ1-2; no reliable D call. The CDR3 spells CASSLSPSLYGYTF. The CDR3 bases are TGTGCCAGCAGCTTGTCCCCCTCTCTCTATGGCTACACCTTC. Combining the CDR3 with reference TRBV5-6 and TRBJ1-2 gives the whole variable domain DAGVTQSPTHLIKTRGQQVTLRCSPKSGHDTVSWYQQALGQGPQFIFQYYEEEERQRGNFPDRFSGHQFPNYSSELNVNALLLGDSALYLCASSLSPSLYGYTFGSGTRLTVV.